The sequence of this T cell receptor beta chain was determined in a study of T cells in Graves' hyperthyroidism and ophthalmopathy. Germline CDR1 and CDR2: GTSNPN and SVGIG (reference sequence). This CDR3 is built from 12 residues. Trimming pared 2 bases from V and 4 bases from J, leaving 8 bases between. It was RNA transcripts that yielded the amplified TCR beta CDR3 regions. Researchers ran a first-round RT-PCR on the TCR CDR3 using the HTBI primer set. One entry per CDR3 protein, called by TCRdb with MiXCR from the multiplex PCR reads. Of 300,000 to 450,000 distinct CDR3 sequences in the sample, around 18% were seen once.

The sample comprised blood. This sequence was found in a woman between 35 and 50 years old with Graves' ophthalmopathy. J is TRBJ1-1 and V is TRBV30; D ambiguous. The DNA for the CDR3 is TGTGCCTGGAGTTGGGGAGGCACTGAAGCTTTCTTT. Residues: CAWSWGGTEAFF. Drawing the rest from reference TRBV30 and TRBJ1-1, the complete variable domain is SQTIHQWPATLVQPVGSPLSLECTVEGTSNPNLYWYRQAAGRGLQLLFYSVGIGQISSEVPQNLSASRPQDRQFILSSKKLLLSDSGFYLCAWSWGGTEAFFGQGTRLTVV.